What follows are 28 T cell receptor beta chains derived from one specimen sequenced in a study of T cell repertoires in cytomegalovirus infection. One entry per CDR3 protein results from TCRdb running MiXCR on the reads. Seen here are roughly 990,000 distinct CDR3 sequences, approximately 31% observed once, and the top ten hold 13%. These TCRs are of unknown antigen specificity. The sequences come from cultured CD8+ T cells from PBMCs, collected from culture after CMV antigen stimulation. The receptors shown here come from a human donor in good health (CMV status not recorded). Some clones in this sample may be carry-over from other donors' samples.

This chain uses TRBV27 with TRBJ1-1, with D unresolved. The germline V and J ends were trimmed by 10 bases and 1 base, with 7 bases remaining between them. This CDR3 has 11 residues. CDR1 is MNHEY, CDR2 SMNVEV, per germline (reference sequence). CDR3 sequence: CATLWNTEAFF. CDR3 nucleotides: TGTGCCACCCTCTGGAACACTGAAGCTTTCTTT.

Note on this clonotype: Sequence at one end of the junction differs from germline and may be a read error. The V call is TRBV12-5, the J call TRBJ2-5, with a tentative D call TRBD1 (6 bases). This CDR3 is 13 amino acids long. Germline lookup yields CDR1 LGHNT and CDR2 FRNRAP. The chain's CDR3 is CASGRTDQEAQYF. The CDR3 coding sequence is TGTGCTAGTGGTCGGACAGACCAAGAGGCCCAGTACTTC.

The chain uses TRBV5-6 and TRBJ2-7; unclear D gene. CDR3 size: 13 residues. The V end was cut by 4 bases, the J end by 4 bases, with 12 bases between. The V gene's germline CDR1 is SGHDT and CDR2 YYEEEE. DNA for the CDR3: TGTGCCAGCAGCATATGGGTTAAGTACGAGCAGTACTTC. Amino acid sequence: CASSIWVKYEQYF.

At least ten counts were recorded for this clonotype. A junction end diverges from the germline sequence, so it may reflect a read error. The V and J genes are TRBV6-1 and TRBJ1-5; tentative D call: TRBD1 (6 bases). Germline CDR1 reads MNHNS; CDR2 reads SASEGT. This CDR3 comprises 16 residues. The CDR3 DNA is TGTGCCAGCAGCGAAGCGACAGGTAATAGCAATCAGCCCCAGCATTTT. It specifies CASSEATGNSNQPQHF.

V gene TRBV4-2 combines with J gene TRBJ2-2, with 7 bases identical to TRBD1. V shed 0 bases and J 6 bases; nucleotides not matched to a gene: 10. This CDR3 spans 17 amino acids. In germline, CDR1 is LGHNA, CDR2 YNFKEQ. For the CDR3, the DNA is TGTGCCAGCAGCCAAGAGGTAGGACAGGTGCACGCCGGGGAGCTGTTTTTT. Its protein is CASSQEVGQVHAGELFF.

This clonotype came up a few times. The V and J genes are TRBV7-2 and TRBJ2-5; D gene ambiguous. With 5 bases removed from V and 6 bases from J, the gap between germline ends came to 16 bases. Germline CDR1 reads SGHTA; CDR2 reads FQGNSA. This CDR3 spans 14 amino acids. The CDR3 region is CASSLGPSMKTQYF. CDR3 bases: TGTGCCAGCAGCCTAGGCCCCTCCATGAAGACCCAGTACTTC.

The table lists this clonotype with a few counts. The gene calls are TRBV19 and TRBJ1-1, with a possible D match to TRBD1 (5 bases). The length of the CDR3 is 18 residues. CDR1 is LNHDA and CDR2 is SQIVND in the germline V gene (reference sequence). Trimming pared 10 bases from V and 0 bases from J, leaving 27 bases between. CDR3 sequence reads: CATPPPGAPTLLNTEAFF. The CDR3 region has the DNA TGTGCCACTCCACCACCCGGGGCACCTACTCTGTTGAACACTGAAGCTTTCTTT. Using reference TRBV19 and TRBJ1-1 for the parts outside the CDR3, the full variable domain is DGGITQSPKYLFRKEGQNVTLSCEQNLNHDAMYWYRQDPGQGLRLIYYSQIVNDFQKGDIAEGYSVSREKKESFPLTVTSAQKNPTAFYLCATPPPGAPTLLNTEAFFGQGTRLTVV.

This clonotype has more than one count but fewer than ten. At one end, the junction sequence differs from germline, possibly due to a read error. This chain uses TRBV7-7 with TRBJ1-1; tentative D call: TRBD1 (6 bases). Germline V lookup: CDR1 SSHAT, CDR2 FNYEAQ (reference sequence). The CDR3 is 13 residues long. CDR3 DNA sequence: TGTGCTAGCAGCCCGAATATGGGGGCGGAAGCTTTCTTT. Protein: CASSPNMGAEAFF.

J is TRBJ1-6 and V is TRBV6-6; 8 nucleotides agree with TRBD1. Germline V gives CDR1 MNHNY, CDR2 SVGAGI (reference sequence). CDR3 length: 15 residues. Unmatched junction bases numbered 1, after V lost 4 bases and J lost 2 bases. The CDR3: CASSSDRAYNSPLHF. CDR3 coding DNA: TGTGCCAGCAGTTCGGACAGGGCCTATAATTCACCCCTCCACTTT.

This chain uses TRBV20-1 with TRBJ2-1, with D possibly being TRBD2 (5 bases). Germline V gene sequence: CDR1 DFQATT, CDR2 SNEGSKA (reference sequence). The CDR3 covers 14 residues. Trimming took 4 bases from V and 4 from J, leaving 14 bases between them. CDR3 sequence: CSANSKRSYNEQFF. DNA for the CDR3: TGCAGTGCTAATAGTAAGCGGTCATACAATGAGCAGTTCTTC.

Only one count was recorded for this clonotype. The rearrangement links TRBV6-1 to TRBJ2-6, with D perhaps matching TRBD1 (6 bases). With 3 bases removed from V and 0 bases from J, the gap between germline ends came to 15 bases. The CDR3 has 18 amino acids. From germline, CDR1 is MNHNS and CDR2 SASEGT. CDR3 sequence reads: CASSDRKGVDSGANVLTF. The CDR3 region has the DNA TGTGCCAGCAGTGATAGAAAGGGGGTCGACTCTGGGGCCAACGTCCTGACTTTC.

The V and J genes are TRBV19 and TRBJ1-1; 9 bases map to TRBD1. V lost 9 bases, J lost 7 bases, and 9 bases stayed unmatched. In germline, CDR1 is LNHDA, CDR2 SQIVND (reference sequence). CDR3 length: 13 amino acids. CDR3 sequence: CASITGTGLEAFF. The DNA of the CDR3 is TGTGCCAGCATTACTGGGACAGGGCTTGAAGCTTTCTTT.

The V and J genes are TRBV6-1 and TRBJ2-2, with 7 bases that match TRBD1. Germline trimming cut 5 bases from V and 6 bases from J; bases unmatched to any gene: 6. The germline gives CDR1 MNHNS, CDR2 SASEGT. The CDR3 totals 14 residues. CDR3 DNA sequence: TGTGCCAGCAGTTGGGGACAGCTGGCCGGGGAGCTGTTTTTT. Its translation is CASSWGQLAGELFF.

The chain links TRBV15 to TRBJ1-5; D is undetermined. The V gene's germline CDR1 is LNHNV and CDR2 YYDKDF (reference sequence). This CDR3 is built from 17 residues. V dropped 1 base and J dropped 2 bases, with 15 bases sitting between them. The CDR3 bases are TGTGCCACCAGCAGAGGACTCTGGAGGTCCCGCAATCAGCCCCAGCATTTT. This sequence encodes CATSRGLWRSRNQPQHF.

The chain recombines TRBV6-5 with TRBJ2-6; D remains ambiguous. V was cut by 0 bases and J by 1 base, with 7 bases left in between. The length of the CDR3 is 16 residues. Germline CDR1 is MNHEY and CDR2 is SVGAGI. The CDR3 sequence is CASSYSSGSGANVLTF. CDR3 coding DNA: TGTGCCAGCAGTTACTCAAGTGGTTCTGGGGCCAACGTCCTGACTTTC.

The rearrangement links TRBV3-1 to TRBJ2-1, with D hard to call. Germline CDR1 LGHDT, CDR2 YNNKEL (reference sequence). The V end lost 0 bases, the J end lost 0 bases, and 12 bases lay between the germline ends. The CDR3 contains 17 residues. The CDR3 DNA reads TGTGCCAGCAGCCAAGATCTGTCCAGGAGCTCCTACAATGAGCAGTTCTTC. Encoded protein: CASSQDLSRSSYNEQFF.

The V and J genes are TRBV6-5 and TRBJ2-3; 9 bases are a match to TRBD2. With 0 bases clipped from V and 4 bases from J, the junction kept 11 bases outside the gene matches. The CDR3 covers 18 residues. Germline assignment: CDR1 MNHEY and CDR2 SVGAGI. The CDR3 reads CASSYSGLGGGASDTQYF. CDR3 DNA sequence: TGTGCCAGCAGTTACTCGGGCTTGGGCGGGGGGGCCTCAGATACGCAGTATTTT.

The CDR3 protein is CASRGGSGELFF. The CDR3 nucleotides are TGTGCCAGCAGGGGGGGATCCGGGGAGCTGTTTTTT. The genes are TRBV27 and TRBJ2-2, with D perhaps matching TRBD2 (6 bases). Germline V gene lookup returns CDR1 MNHEY and CDR2 SMNVEV (reference sequence). CDR3 length: 12 amino acids. V shed 6 bases and J shed 6 bases, with 8 bases lying between them.

V usage is TRBV7-1 and J usage is TRBJ2-7, with TRBD1 matching 9 bases. TRBV7-1 is an ORF for which the function is uncertain. The CDR3 runs to 15 residues. V shed 5 bases and J 1 base; nucleotides not matched to a gene: 6. The CDR3 sequence: CASSTRQGGSYEQYF. Written as DNA, the CDR3 is TGTGCCAGCAGCACCCGACAGGGGGGATCCTACGAGCAGTACTTC.

This clonotype was seen only a few times. The chain has TRBV7-6 and TRBJ2-6; D might be TRBD2 (7 bases). Germline V gives CDR1 SGHVS, CDR2 FNYEAQ. Trimming took 5 bases from V and 3 from J, leaving 14 bases between them. The CDR3 runs to 16 residues. The CDR3 is CASSLGGLYGANVLTF. The CDR3 region has the DNA TGTGCCAGCAGCCTGGGGGGGCTGTATGGGGCCAACGTCCTGACTTTC.

This chain links TRBV6-5 with TRBJ1-1; possible D gene TRBD1, 6 bases. V shed 5 bases and J shed 10 bases, with 14 bases lying between them. Germline CDR1 is MNHEY and CDR2 is SVGAGI. This CDR3 is 12 amino acids long. This CDR3 reads CASSGYQGIAFF. For the CDR3, the DNA is TGTGCCAGCAGTGGTTATCAGGGGATAGCTTTCTTT.

This clonotype was seen ten or more times. The rearrangement joins TRBV7-8 to TRBJ2-6; 7 nucleotides align to TRBD1. The J segment lost 2 bases and the V segment lost 2 bases, leaving 15 bases of the junction unmatched. CDR1 and CDR2 (germline): SGHVS, FQNEAQ. This CDR3 has 20 amino acids. The chain's CDR3 is CASSLLTGITVRAGANVLTF. CDR3 bases: TGTGCCAGCAGCTTACTGACAGGGATAACCGTCCGAGCTGGGGCCAACGTCCTGACTTTC.

V usage is TRBV19 and J usage is TRBJ1-3; D uncertain. The V end was cut by 4 bases, the J end by 0 bases, with 10 bases between. Germline values: CDR1 LNHDA, CDR2 SQIVND (reference sequence). The CDR3 contains 15 residues. The CDR3 DNA is TGTGCCAGTAGTACCGACTACTCCTCTGGAAACACCATATATTTT. This encodes CASSTDYSSGNTIYF.

This clonotype was detected only a few times. The rearrangement joins TRBV4-1 to TRBJ2-3; D ambiguous. Per germline, CDR1 MGHRA and CDR2 YSYEKL. This CDR3 has 12 amino acids. V lost 3 bases to trimming and J lost 14 bases, with 15 bases between them. The CDR3 sequence: CASSHSHTEWYF. CDR3 in DNA: TGCGCCAGCAGCCACTCTCATACGGAGTGGTATTTT.

The DNA of the CDR3 is TGCAGTGCTCGGGCCTCACAGAACACTGAAGCTTTCTTT. It specifies CSARASQNTEAFF. The rearrangement uses TRBV20-1 and TRBJ1-1; unclear D gene. The V gene's germline CDR1 is DFQATT and CDR2 SNEGSKA (reference sequence). V shed 5 bases and J shed 1 base, with 11 bases lying between them. CDR3 size: 13 residues.

This clonotype came up a few times. The chain joins TRBV7-2 to TRBJ1-6; a weak D match, TRBD1 (5 bases). V lost 9 bases and J 4 bases, leaving 16 bases between the germline ends. Germline values: CDR1 SGHTA, CDR2 FQGNSA. This CDR3 contains 15 residues. The CDR3 reads CASLDRQNYNSPLHF. Written as DNA, the CDR3 is TGTGCCAGTTTAGACCGACAGAATTATAATTCACCCCTCCACTTT.

This clonotype was seen more than once but under ten times. DNA of the CDR3: TGTGCCAGCAGTTACTCGAGTAGCAACACTGAAGCTTTCTTT. Translating it yields CASSYSSSNTEAFF. This chain joins TRBV6-6 and TRBJ1-1, with unresolved D. Germline CDR1 and CDR2: MNHNY and SVGAGI (reference sequence). The CDR3 length is 14 residues. V was shortened by 0 bases and J by 2 bases, with 7 bases between the two germline ends.

V is TRBV19 and J is TRBJ1-1, with D unresolved. CDR1 and CDR2 (germline): LNHDA, SQIVND (reference sequence). Trimming removed 6 bases from V and 3 bases from J, with 17 bases in between. This CDR3 is 15 amino acids long. The CDR3 sequence is CASSLLPIWDTEAFF. The CDR3 bases are TGTGCCAGTAGCCTCCTCCCAATTTGGGACACTGAAGCTTTCTTT.